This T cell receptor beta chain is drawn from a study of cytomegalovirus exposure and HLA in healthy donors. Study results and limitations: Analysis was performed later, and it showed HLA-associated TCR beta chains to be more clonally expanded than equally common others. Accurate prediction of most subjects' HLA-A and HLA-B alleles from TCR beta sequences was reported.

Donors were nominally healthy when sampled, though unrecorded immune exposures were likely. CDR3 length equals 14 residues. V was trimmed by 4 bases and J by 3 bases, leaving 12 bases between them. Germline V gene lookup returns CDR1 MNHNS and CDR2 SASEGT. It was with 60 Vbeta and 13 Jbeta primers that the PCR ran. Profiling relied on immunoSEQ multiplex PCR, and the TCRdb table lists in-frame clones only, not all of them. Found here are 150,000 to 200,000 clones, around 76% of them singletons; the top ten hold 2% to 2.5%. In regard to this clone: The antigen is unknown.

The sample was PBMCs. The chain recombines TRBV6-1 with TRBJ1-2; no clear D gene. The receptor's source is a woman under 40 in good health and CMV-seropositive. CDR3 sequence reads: CASSVFESYYGYTF. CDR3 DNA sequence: TGTGCCAGCAGTGTGTTCGAGAGTTACTATGGCTACACCTTC.